The 25 T cell receptor beta chains below were found in one sample sequenced in a study of cytomegalovirus exposure and HLA in healthy donors. Amplification used 60 Vbeta primers and 13 Jbeta primers. Libraries were prepared by immunoSEQ multiplex PCR; TCRdb keeps only in-frame clonotypes and omits some of them. The sample contains about 160,000 clones, about 82% of which appear only once. Sample: PBMCs. The receptors come from a female donor in good health and CMV-seronegative.

V and J are TRBV5-1 and TRBJ1-2; 9 nucleotides line up with TRBD1. Germline V lookup: CDR1 SGHRS, CDR2 YFSETQ. This CDR3 is 15 amino acids long. V dropped 4 bases and J dropped 5; count of bases not matched to a gene: 9. The CDR3 loop is CASSKAGQGKYGYTF. The CDR3 nucleotides read TGCGCCAGCAGCAAGGCGGGACAGGGAAAGTATGGCTACACCTTC.

The chain couples TRBV18 to TRBJ2-5; D gene uncertain. This CDR3 comprises 13 residues. V lost 2 bases and J lost 5, with 9 bases in between. CDR1 and CDR2 (germline): KGHSH, LQKENI. The CDR3: CASSPANGETQYF. The DNA for the CDR3 is TGTGCCAGCTCACCAGCAAACGGGGAGACCCAGTACTTC. The whole variable domain, filled in from reference TRBV18 and TRBJ2-5, reads NAGVMQNPRHLVRRRGQEARLRCSPMKGHSHVYWYRQLPEEGLKFMVYLQKENIIDESGMPKERFSAEFPKEGPSILRIQQVVRGDSAAYFCASSPANGETQYFGPGTRLLVL.

As for this clone: This same CDR3 is encoded by further DNA sequences in the sample. The chain recombines TRBV27 with TRBJ2-1; a possible D gene is TRBD2 (5 bases). The V and J ends lost 2 bases and 10 bases respectively, with 12 bases between them. The length of the CDR3 is 13 residues. Germline V gives CDR1 MNHEY, CDR2 SMNVEV (reference sequence). The CDR3 nucleotides read TGTGCCAGCAGTTTAGGAGGTTTAGGGGAGCAGTTCTTC. Its protein product is CASSLGGLGEQFF.

This chain uses TRBV6-5 with TRBJ2-7, with 7 bases identical to TRBD1. J was trimmed by 2 bases and V by 8 bases; bases with no gene match: 12. This CDR3 region has 15 residues. Germline-derived CDR1 and CDR2 are MNHEY and SVGAGI. CDR3 bases: TGTGCCAGCGCTCTACAGGGGCAGGGGGCCTACGAGCAGTACTTC. This sequence encodes CASALQGQGAYEQYF.

This rearrangement joins TRBV30 to TRBJ2-2; D call uncertain. The CDR3 loop spans 11 amino acids. V lost 2 bases and J lost 9, with 7 bases in between. The germline gives CDR1 GTSNPN, CDR2 SVGIG (reference sequence). As DNA, the CDR3 is TGTGCCTGGAGTCTGGGCTGGGAGCTGTTTTTT. Protein sequence: CAWSLGWELFF. The entire variable domain, with the rest obtained from reference TRBV30 and TRBJ2-2, is as follows: SQTIHQWPATLVQPVGSPLSLECTVEGTSNPNLYWYRQAAGRGLQLLFYSVGIGQISSEVPQNLSASRPQDRQFILSSKKLLLSDSGFYLCAWSLGWELFFGEGSRLTVL.

The rearrangement uses TRBV27 and TRBJ1-1; a possible D gene is TRBD1 (6 bases). Germline V gene data show CDR1 as MNHEY and CDR2 as SMNVEV (reference sequence). The CDR3 is made up of 15 amino acids. V was trimmed by 5 bases and J by 0 bases, leaving 13 bases between them. The CDR3 bases are TGTGCCAGCAGTCCCTTCCGACAGGTGAACACTGAAGCTTTCTTT. Protein sequence: CASSPFRQVNTEAFF.

This clone showed up just a few times. The genes are TRBV4-2 and TRBJ2-3, with 10 bases lining up with TRBD2. Germline lookup yields CDR1 LGHNA and CDR2 YNFKEQ. V was clipped by 5 bases and J by 3 bases; unmatched bases: 5. The CDR3 is made up of 15 amino acids. For the CDR3, the DNA is TGTGCCAGCAGCGCAGCGGGGGGGGTTACAGATACGCAGTATTTT. It is translated as CASSAAGGVTDTQYF.

The genes are TRBV11-2 and TRBJ2-5; maybe TRBD1 (5 bases). The CDR3 consists of 15 residues. Germline CDR1 reads SGHAT; CDR2 reads FQNNGV. The V end lost 1 base, the J end lost 5 bases, and 14 bases lay between the germline ends. This chain's CDR3 is CASSLGRAGSETQYF. In DNA, the CDR3 is TGTGCCAGCAGCTTAGGGCGTGCAGGGTCGGAGACCCAGTACTTC.

This chain links TRBV9 with TRBJ1-4, with D uncertain. The CDR3 is made up of 15 amino acids. The germline gives CDR1 SGDLS, CDR2 YYNGEE. V gave up 0 bases and J gave up 3 bases, with 9 bases separating them. The CDR3 protein is CASSVAPVPNEKLFF. The CDR3 region has the DNA TGTGCCAGCAGCGTAGCTCCGGTTCCTAATGAAAAACTGTTTTTT. Based on the CDR3 plus reference TRBV9 and TRBJ1-4, the full variable domain is DSGVTQTPKHLITATGQRVTLRCSPRSGDLSVYWYQQSLDQGLQFLIQYYNGEERAKGNILERFSAQQFPDLHSELNLSSLELGDSALYFCASSVAPVPNEKLFFGSGTQLSVL.

The gene calls are TRBV5-1 and TRBJ2-5; 9 nucleotides align to TRBD2. Trimming removed 6 bases from V and 2 bases from J; junction bases left unmatched: 5. This CDR3 region has 14 residues. The V gene's germline CDR1 is SGHRS and CDR2 YFSETQ. CDR3 DNA: TGCGCCAGCATGACTAGCGGCCTTCAAGAGACCCAGTACTTC. Amino acid sequence: CASMTSGLQETQYF.

The V and J genes are TRBV27 and TRBJ2-3; 11 bases are a match to TRBD2. CDR1 is MNHEY, CDR2 SMNVEV, per germline (reference sequence). This CDR3 has 15 amino acids. The J segment lost 1 base and the V segment lost 6 bases, leaving 3 bases of the junction unmatched. The CDR3 reads CASRLAGGGTDTQYF. CDR3 nucleotide sequence: TGTGCCAGCAGGCTAGCGGGAGGAGGCACAGATACGCAGTATTTT.

This chain connects TRBV27 to TRBJ1-2; 9 bases map to TRBD1. This CDR3 spans 15 amino acids. CDR1 and CDR2 from the germline V gene are MNHEY and SMNVEV (reference sequence). The V segment lost 5 bases and the J segment 3 bases; nucleotides outside the gene matches: 7. CDR3 coding DNA: TGTGCCAGCAGTACCTCCGGGACAGGGCACTATGGCTACACCTTC. Encoded protein: CASSTSGTGHYGYTF.

The chain employs TRBV9 and TRBJ2-7; 9 nucleotides line up with TRBD1. The CDR3 length is 13 residues. Trimming removed 3 bases from V and 11 bases from J; junction bases left unmatched: 9. The V gene's germline CDR1 is SGDLS and CDR2 YYNGEE. CDR3 coding DNA: TGTGCCAGCAGCGCGACGGACAGGGGAGTGGAGTACTTC. It encodes CASSATDRGVEYF.

The rearrangement joins TRBV4-2 to TRBJ1-1; TRBD1 matches 7 bases. V was clipped by 0 bases and J by 1 base; unmatched bases: 5. The CDR3 is made up of 16 amino acids. CDR1 and CDR2 from the germline V gene are LGHNA and YNFKEQ. CDR3 nucleotide sequence: TGTGCCAGCAGCCAAGATTGGGACAGCCAGAACACTGAAGCTTTCTTT. Translating it yields CASSQDWDSQNTEAFF.

V gene TRBV28 combines with J gene TRBJ1-1; D not resolved. The germline V and J ends were trimmed by 8 bases and 6 bases, with 13 bases remaining between them. Germline V lookup: CDR1 MDHEN, CDR2 SYDVKM. The CDR3 covers 12 residues. The CDR3 coding sequence is TGTGCCAGCCAATTACTAAGTTCTGAAGCTTTCTTT. Translating it yields CASQLLSSEAFF.

The CDR3 protein is CASSSPLGRGREWSEAFF. CDR3 DNA: TGTGCCAGCAGCTCCCCCCTGGGCAGGGGACGCGAGTGGTCTGAAGCTTTCTTT. The chain links TRBV5-6 to TRBJ1-1, with D tentatively TRBD1 (6 bases). V lost 3 bases and J 6 bases, leaving 27 bases between the germline ends. The CDR3 spans 18 residues. Germline-derived CDR1 and CDR2 are SGHDT and YYEEEE.

The gene calls are TRBV5-1 and TRBJ2-3; 12 bases map to TRBD2. Germline V gives CDR1 SGHRS, CDR2 YFSETQ. The J segment lost 2 bases and the V segment lost 1 base, leaving 5 bases of the junction unmatched. The CDR3 loop spans 17 amino acids. The CDR3 protein is CASSLPLAGGDTDTQYF. CDR3 DNA sequence: TGCGCCAGCAGCTTGCCCCTAGCGGGGGGGGACACAGATACGCAGTATTTT.

J is TRBJ2-3 and V is TRBV5-8; 11 bases map to TRBD1. The junction had 4 bases not matched to a gene; V was cut back by 2 bases and J by 5 bases. The germline V gene has CDR1 SGHTS and CDR2 YDEGEE. CDR3 length: 15 residues. The CDR3 sequence: CASSLGQGAGDTQYF. As DNA, the CDR3 is TGTGCCAGCAGCTTAGGACAGGGGGCAGGAGATACGCAGTATTTT.

This chain joins TRBV7-2 and TRBJ1-1; weak D call: TRBD1 (5 bases). The CDR3 has 15 residues. Looked up from germline, CDR1 is SGHTA and CDR2 is FQGNSA. The germline V and J ends were trimmed by 2 bases and 4 bases, with 14 bases remaining between them. CDR3 amino acids: CASSLNRGGGTEAFF. The DNA of the CDR3 is TGTGCCAGCAGCTTAAATCGGGGGGGTGGCACTGAAGCTTTCTTT.

This clone was recorded a few times. The J gene is TRBJ1-5, the V gene TRBV7-8, with a tentative D call TRBD1 (5 bases). Trimming shortened V by 4 bases and J by 3 bases, and 13 bases separated the two germline ends. Per germline, CDR1 SGHVS and CDR2 FQNEAQ. CDR3 size: 15 residues. CDR3 sequence: CASSSSTAYNQPQHF. Written as DNA, the CDR3 is TGTGCCAGCAGCTCCTCGACAGCGTACAATCAGCCCCAGCATTTT.

This clone was seen a handful of times. The chain carries TRBV19 and TRBJ2-1; D not resolved. The germline V gene has CDR1 LNHDA and CDR2 SQIVND (reference sequence). V was shortened by 1 base and J by 1 base, with 8 bases between the two germline ends. The CDR3 loop spans 15 amino acids. CDR3 region: CASSIGGYSYNEQFF. The CDR3 coding sequence is TGTGCCAGTAGTATAGGAGGATATTCCTACAATGAGCAGTTCTTC. Combining the CDR3 with reference TRBV19 and TRBJ2-1 gives the whole variable domain DGGITQSPKYLFRKEGQNVTLSCEQNLNHDAMYWYRQDPGQGLRLIYYSQIVNDFQKGDIAEGYSVSREKKESFPLTVTSAQKNPTAFYLCASSIGGYSYNEQFFGPGTRLTVL.

The V call is TRBV7-2, the J call TRBJ1-2; the match to TRBD1 covers 10 bases. The CDR3 covers 16 residues. The germline gives CDR1 SGHTA, CDR2 FQGNSA. The V segment lost 1 base and the J segment 2 bases; nucleotides outside the gene matches: 4. CDR3 nucleotide sequence: TGTGCCAGCAGCTTAGGGGGACAGGGGACAAACTATGGCTACACCTTC. This codes for CASSLGGQGTNYGYTF.

This chain connects TRBV27 to TRBJ1-2; D is perhaps TRBD1 (5 bases). V lost 3 bases and J 8 bases, leaving 19 bases between the germline ends. This CDR3 is built from 15 residues. Germline assignment: CDR1 MNHEY and CDR2 SMNVEV (reference sequence). The CDR3 DNA reads TGTGCCAGCAGTTTTCGGGTCGGGGCGGGGAAGGGCTACACCTTC. Translated, it gives CASSFRVGAGKGYTF.

The genes are TRBV18 and TRBJ1-5, with TRBD1 identical over 8 bases. The CDR3 is 13 residues long. V gave up 6 bases and J gave up 6 bases; unmatched junction bases: 4. Looked up from germline, CDR1 is KGHSH and CDR2 is LQKENI. CDR3 coding DNA: TGTGCCAGCTCTCCAGGGGGCACTCAGCCCCAGCATTTT. Protein product: CASSPGGTQPQHF. Variable domain in full (rest from reference TRBV18 and TRBJ1-5): NAGVMQNPRHLVRRRGQEARLRCSPMKGHSHVYWYRQLPEEGLKFMVYLQKENIIDESGMPKERFSAEFPKEGPSILRIQQVVRGDSAAYFCASSPGGTQPQHFGDGTRLSIL.

The rearrangement links TRBV28 to TRBJ2-1; 10 bases match TRBD2. The CDR3 extends over 15 amino acids. Germline CDR1 is MDHEN and CDR2 is SYDVKM. Germline trimming cut 9 bases from V and 2 bases from J; bases unmatched to any gene: 7. For the CDR3, the DNA is TGTGCCAGTTACGGACTAGCGGAGACCTACAATGAGCAGTTCTTC. Protein product: CASYGLAETYNEQFF.